This is a list of T cell receptor beta chains from one sample in a study of CD8+ T cells in alopecia areata. Sequencing used immunoSEQ multiplex PCR; TCRdb keeps in-frame clones, though not all of them. The table has about 140,000 clones, around 51% seen once. Sample: CD4+ T cells sorted from blood, taken at week 0. All receptors derive from a human donor with alopecia areata. Both conserved end residues are part of each CDR3. Fields, in order: D gene, V gene, clone size, J gene, CDR3 DNA, CDR3 protein. D genes are given only for firm matches. Clone size appears in some rows only: once, few, many, or a class for an expanded clone.

.	TRBV29-1	.	TRBJ2-7	TGCAGCGCTGGGCTGGGGACACCAACCTACGAGCAGTACTTC	CSAGLGTPTYEQYF
.	TRBV4-1	few	TRBJ2-5	TGCGCCAGCAGCCAAGATCCCGGCGGGAAGGAGACCCAGTACTTC	CASSQDPGGKETQYF
.	TRBV30	.	TRBJ2-7	TGTGCCTGGAGTACCCGTCGCGACGAGCAGTACTTC	CAWSTRRDEQYF
.	TRBV30	.	TRBJ2-5	TGTGCCTGGAGCAGGGGAACGCAAGAGACCCAGTACTTC	CAWSRGTQETQYF
.	TRBV6-6	.	TRBJ2-7	TGTGCCAGCATACCTGCGGCGGGGTACGAGCAGTACTTC	CASIPAAGYEQYF
.	TRBV7-2	.	TRBJ1-1	TGTGCCAGCAGCTTAGGCCAGGCCAACACTGAAGCTTTCTTT	CASSLGQANTEAFF
.	TRBV28	.	TRBJ2-7	TGTGCCAGCAGGGGGACTTGGTACGAGCAGTACTTC	CASRGTWYEQYF
.	TRBV19	.	TRBJ1-5	TGTGCCAGTAGTATCTTGCATCAGCCCCAGCATTTT	CASSILHQPQHF
.	TRBV5-1	once	TRBJ2-2	TGCGCCAGCAGCTTGGCCCAGATACTTCCGAACACCGGGGAGCTGTTTTTT	CASSLAQILPNTGELFF
TRBD1	TRBV11-2	.	TRBJ1-2	TGTGCCAGCAGTTCTCAGGGGGACTATGGCTACACCTTC	CASSSQGDYGYTF
.	TRBV9	few	TRBJ2-7	TGTGCCAGCAGCGTATCCGGGACGGAATACGAGCAGTACTTC	CASSVSGTEYEQYF
.	TRBV5-1	.	TRBJ2-4	TGCGCCAGCAGCTTGGTGCTAACCGGGAACATTCAGTACTTC	CASSLVLTGNIQYF
.	TRBV6-6	.	TRBJ2-3	TGTGCCAGCAGAATCGCTAGCGCGGATACGCAGTATTTT	CASRIASADTQYF
.	TRBV9	.	TRBJ2-1	TGTGCCAGCCAAGCTACTAATTCCTACAATGAGCAGTTCTTC	CASQATNSYNEQFF
.	TRBV7-3	.	TRBJ1-1	TGTGCCAGCAGCTTAACCCGGAACACTGAAGCTTTCTTT	CASSLTRNTEAFF
TRBD2	TRBV5-1	few	TRBJ2-5	TGCGCCAGCAGCTCGCGGGGGGCCACGTACCAAGAGACCCAGTACTTC	CASSSRGATYQETQYF
.	TRBV30	few	TRBJ2-5	TGTGCCTGGAGCCCCTCTGGGGGGAGAGAGACCCAGTACTTC	CAWSPSGGRETQYF
TRBD1	TRBV11-2	.	TRBJ2-3	TGTGCCAGCAGCCTCACACAGGGGTGGGCCACAGATACGCAGTATTTT	CASSLTQGWATDTQYF
TRBD2	TRBV7-2	.	TRBJ2-1	TGTGCCAGCAGTGGGCGGGAGTGGTCCTACAATGAGCAGTTCTTC	CASSGREWSYNEQFF
TRBD1	TRBV29-1	.	TRBJ2-1	TGCAGCGCCACGACAGGGGGCCTACCCTACAATGAGCAGTTCTTC	CSATTGGLPYNEQFF
TRBD1	TRBV30	.	TRBJ1-1	TGTGCCTGGAGTAGACGACAGGGCGACGAAGCTTTCTTT	CAWSRRQGDEAFF
TRBD2	TRBV9	few	TRBJ2-2	TGTGCCAGCAGCCCTCAATTTCGGCTAGCGGGGGCGAACACCGGGGAGCTGTTTTTT	CASSPQFRLAGANTGELFF
.	TRBV30	.	TRBJ2-5	TGTGCCGTAACACAGGGCGAAGAGACCCAGTACTTC	CAVTQGEETQYF
.	TRBV7-9	few	TRBJ2-1	TGTGCCAGCAGCTCACACACAATGGGCAATGAGCAGTTCTTC	CASSSHTMGNEQFF
TRBD2	TRBV18	.	TRBJ2-3	TGTGCCAGCTCACCAGGCGGGAGGGTCACAGATACGCAGTATTTT	CASSPGGRVTDTQYF
TRBD2	TRBV13	.	TRBJ2-7	TGTGCCAGCAGCTTAGGAGGGACTAGCGGGGCGGCCTACGAGCAGTACTTC	CASSLGGTSGAAYEQYF
TRBD1	TRBV30	.	TRBJ2-7	TGTGCCTGGGCTGAAACAGGGGTGGAGCAGTACTTC	CAWAETGVEQYF
TRBD1	TRBV4-3	.	TRBJ1-1	TGCGCCAGCAGCCGAGATCCCCGGGACAGTGAAGCTTTCTTT	CASSRDPRDSEAFF
.	TRBV30	few	TRBJ2-7	TGTGCCTGGAATAAAGGAGGGTCCTACGAGCAGTACTTC	CAWNKGGSYEQYF
.	TRBV5-1	.	TRBJ1-2	TGCGCCAGCAGCCCGGAGGGGGATGGCTACACCTTC	CASSPEGDGYTF
.	TRBV2	.	TRBJ1-5	TGTGCCAGCAGTGGACGAGGGCGAAATCAGCCCCAGCATTTT	CASSGRGRNQPQHF
.	TRBV27	few	TRBJ2-6	TGTGCCAGCAGTTTATTCTCGGTACAGTGGGCCGCTGGGGCCAACGTCCTGACTTTC	CASSLFSVQWAAGANVLTF
.	TRBV28	few	TRBJ2-7	TGTGCCAGCAGTGCCCTCGGGTCCCAGAGAGAGCAGTACTTC	CASSALGSQREQYF
TRBD2	TRBV7-3	.	TRBJ2-1	TGTGCCAGCAGCTTAATACCCGGGAGGAATGAGCAGTTCTTC	CASSLIPGRNEQFF
.	TRBV4-2	.	TRBJ2-5	TGTGCCAGCAGCCCCCGCGGAGGGGGCCGGGAGACCCAGTACTTC	CASSPRGGGRETQYF
.	TRBV2	few	TRBJ1-1	TGTGCCAGCACCGAGGCCTTGAACACTGAAGCTTTCTTT	CASTEALNTEAFF
.	TRBV11-2	.	TRBJ2-1	TGTGCCAGCAGCCCCCGAGGGGCAGCTGGTGAGCAGTTCTTC	CASSPRGAAGEQFF
TRBD1	TRBV5-1	.	TRBJ1-4	TGCGCCAGCAGCTTCGGACAGGTCGGTGAAAAACTGTTTTTT	CASSFGQVGEKLFF
.	TRBV5-1	.	TRBJ2-3	TGCGCCAGCAGCAGAACAGGGTTAATAGATACGCAGTATTTT	CASSRTGLIDTQYF
TRBD1	TRBV6-5	.	TRBJ1-2	TGTGCCAGCATTGGGGACAGGGGAGCAAACTATGGCTACACCTTC	CASIGDRGANYGYTF
.	TRBV30	few	TRBJ2-1	TGTGCCAAACAGGAATGGGGGAAGAGCTCCTACAATGAGCAGTTCTTC	CAKQEWGKSSYNEQFF
TRBD2	TRBV5-1	.	TRBJ2-1	TGCGCCAGCAGCCGCAGCGGGAGCTCCTACAATGAGCAGTTCTTC	CASSRSGSSYNEQFF
.	TRBV9	.	TRBJ2-2	TGTGCCAGCAGCGGCCCCAGGGGACCCACCGGGGAGCTGTTTTTT	CASSGPRGPTGELFF
.	TRBV6-1	.	TRBJ2-7	TGTGCCAGCAGTCTTGGAGGCGCCGAGCAGTACTTC	CASSLGGAEQYF
TRBD2	TRBV7-2	few	TRBJ2-1	TGTGCCAGCAGCAGGACTAGCGGCACAAGCTCCTACAATGAGCAGTTCTTC	CASSRTSGTSSYNEQFF
.	TRBV7-9	.	TRBJ1-5	TGTGCCAGCAGCTTAGGTGCCAATCAGCCCCAGCATTTT	CASSLGANQPQHF
.	TRBV29-1	few	TRBJ2-7	TGCAGCGTGTCCAGGGGTGGCGAGCAGTACTTC	CSVSRGGEQYF
.	TRBV4-1	.	TRBJ2-7	TGCGCCAGCAGCCAAGATTTTGATTCCTACGAGCAGTACTTC	CASSQDFDSYEQYF
.	TRBV13	.	TRBJ2-6	TGTGCCAGCAGCCCCTACTCTGGGGCCAACGTCCTGACTTTC	CASSPYSGANVLTF
TRBD1	TRBV2	.	TRBJ1-2	TGTGCCAGCAGGGACCTCTCCGGGACAGGGAGGGAATACTATGGCTACACCTTC	CASRDLSGTGREYYGYTF
.	TRBV15	few	TRBJ2-1	TGTGCCACCAGCAGAGATGGACGGACATACAATGAGCAGTTCTTC	CATSRDGRTYNEQFF
.	TRBV4-3	.	TRBJ2-2	TGCGCCAGCAGCCAAGACAGTATCGACACCGGGGAGCTGTTTTTT	CASSQDSIDTGELFF
.	TRBV5-4	.	TRBJ1-2	TGTGCCAGCAGCTTTGGGGGACACCGCTATGGCTACACCTTC	CASSFGGHRYGYTF